Each of the 15 T cell receptor beta chains below was sequenced from the same sample in a study of T cell responses to AZD1222 COVID-19 vaccine. This table comes from immunoSEQ multiplex PCR, and its TCRdb copy is limited to in-frame clones, with some not included. The table records roughly 100,000 clones, about 90% of them present only once. This specimen consisted of peripheral blood, obtained on day 0 of AZD1222 vaccination. The receptors originated from an adult in good health.

CDR3 sequence (DNA): TGTGCCAGCAGCCAAGACGGACAGGTTTCCTATGGCTACACCTTC. As protein: CASSQDGQVSYGYTF. The chain is built from TRBV4-2 and TRBJ1-2; TRBD1 agrees at 7 bases. The CDR3 length is 15 residues. Germline CDR1 reads LGHNA; CDR2 reads YNFKEQ. J gave up 4 bases and V 0 bases, and 5 bases lay outside the gene matches.

The rearrangement joins TRBV30 to TRBJ1-5; a possible D gene is TRBD1 (6 bases). The CDR3 has 13 residues. Trimming removed 2 bases from V and 9 bases from J, with 14 bases in between. The germline CDR1 and CDR2 sequences are GTSNPN and SVGIG (reference sequence). CDR3 nucleotides: TGTGCCTGGAGTTCGACAGGAGGGGGGCCCCAGCATTTT. Amino acids: CAWSSTGGGPQHF.

This clone has just one count. This CDR3 reads CASSQISGSGDTQYF. The CDR3 region has the DNA TGCGCCAGCAGCCAAATTAGCGGGTCGGGGGATACGCAGTATTTT. The genes are TRBV4-1 and TRBJ2-3, with 7 bases lining up with TRBD2. CDR1 and CDR2 (germline): MGHRA, YSYEKL. The CDR3 sequence is 15 residues long. The V segment lost 2 bases and the J segment 6 bases; nucleotides outside the gene matches: 8.

This rearrangement joins TRBV5-1 to TRBJ1-2, with TRBD1 matching 9 bases. Germline V gene data show CDR1 as SGHRS and CDR2 as YFSETQ. V was clipped by 7 bases and J by 4 bases; unmatched bases: 8. The CDR3 sequence is 14 residues long. The CDR3, as DNA: TGCGCCAGCTTCCCAGGACAGGGGTCCTATGGCTACACCTTC. Its protein is CASFPGQGSYGYTF.

V gene TRBV27 combines with J gene TRBJ2-1; D possibly corresponds to TRBD2 (5 bases). The V end lost 3 bases, the J end lost 0 bases, and 6 bases lay between the germline ends. This CDR3 has 14 residues. The germline V gene encodes CDR1 MNHEY and CDR2 SMNVEV (reference sequence). CDR3 sequence reads: CASSFAGSYNEQFF. CDR3 bases: TGTGCCAGCAGTTTTGCGGGCTCCTACAATGAGCAGTTCTTC.

The chain recombines TRBV7-8 with TRBJ2-7, with D perhaps matching TRBD1 or TRBD2 (6 bases each). V was shortened by 1 base and J by 6 bases, with 19 bases between the two germline ends. The CDR3 is 16 amino acids. Looked up from germline, CDR1 is SGHVS and CDR2 is FQNEAQ. The CDR3 here is CASSLGGGRGFSEQYF. CDR3 bases: TGTGCCAGCAGCTTAGGTGGGGGGCGAGGTTTCAGCGAGCAGTACTTC.

V gene TRBV12-3 or TRBV12-4 combines with J gene TRBJ2-7, with D maybe TRBD2 (6 bases). The CDR3 runs to 13 residues. The V end lost 2 bases, the J end lost 5 bases, and 10 bases lay between the germline ends. This CDR3 is CASSLRGVNEQYF. For the CDR3, the DNA is TGTGCCAGCAGTTTACGCGGGGTCAACGAGCAGTACTTC.

This chain joins TRBV5-1 and TRBJ2-4; D gene unclear. Germline CDR1 is SGHRS and CDR2 is YFSETQ. Trimming shortened V by 5 bases and J by 3 bases, and 12 bases separated the two germline ends. This CDR3 region has 14 residues. CDR3 coding DNA: TGCGCCAGCAGGGGTCACGACCTCAAAAACATTCAGTACTTC. This encodes CASRGHDLKNIQYF.

V usage is TRBV18 and J usage is TRBJ1-1; weak D call: TRBD1 (5 bases). Germline V gene lookup returns CDR1 KGHSH and CDR2 LQKENI. The V and J ends lost 4 bases and 5 bases respectively, with 17 bases between them. The length of the CDR3 is 15 residues. In DNA, the CDR3 is TGTGCCAGCTCACTAGGGAGTCAGGGAGGGACTGAAGCTTTCTTT. Translation: CASSLGSQGGTEAFF.

This chain connects TRBV28 to TRBJ1-3; the D gene is possibly TRBD1 (6 bases). Germline V gene sequence: CDR1 MDHEN, CDR2 SYDVKM. The V gene lost 5 bases and the J gene lost 0 bases, with 17 bases spanning the gap. The CDR3 is made up of 17 amino acids. The CDR3 nucleotides read TGTGCCAGCAGTGGCCCCCCTGGGGGCCTCTCTGGAAACACCATATATTTT. Translating it yields CASSGPPGGLSGNTIYF. Complete variable domain (other parts from reference TRBV28 and TRBJ1-3): DVKVTQSSRYLVKRTGEKVFLECVQDMDHENMFWYRQDPGLGLRLIYFSYDVKMKEKGDIPEGYSVSREKKERFSLILESASTNQTSMYLCASSGPPGGLSGNTIYFGEGSWLTVV.

This clone was found many times. J is TRBJ1-1 and V is TRBV7-3; TRBD1 agrees at 9 bases. Unmatched junction bases numbered 7, after V lost 5 bases and J lost 6 bases. The CDR3 is made up of 14 amino acids. Per germline, CDR1 SGHTA and CDR2 FQGTGA. The CDR3 loop reads CASSLQGQGAEAFF. The CDR3 region has the DNA TGTGCCAGCAGCCTGCAGGGACAGGGCGCTGAAGCTTTCTTT.

Notes on this clone: An end of the junction does not agree with germline; a read error may underlie this. The V call is TRBV3-1 (or the pseudogene TRBV3-2), the J call TRBJ1-2; D is possibly TRBD1 (5 bases). Germline CDR1 LGHDT, CDR2 YNNKEL (reference sequence). This CDR3 contains 14 residues. DNA for the CDR3: TGTGCCAGCAGCAAAGAGGGGTATCACTATGGCTACACCTTC. Protein product: CASSKEGYHYGYTF.

The chain links TRBV5-4 to TRBJ2-7; perhaps D is TRBD1 or TRBD2 (5 bases each). Trimming removed 0 bases at V and 4 bases at J, with 14 bases between. In germline, CDR1 is SGHNT, CDR2 YYREEE (reference sequence). This CDR3 is 15 amino acids long. CDR3 DNA sequence: TGTGCCAGCAGCTTGGGCACGGGGCACGAATACGAGCAGTACTTC. This translates into CASSLGTGHEYEQYF.

This clone came up a few times. The J gene is TRBJ2-5, the V gene TRBV7-3; TRBD2 aligns across 7 bases. V lost 5 bases, J lost 3 bases, and 21 bases stayed unmatched. The V gene's germline CDR1 is SGHTA and CDR2 FQGTGA. The CDR3 length is 19 residues. CDR3 residues: CASSPPSRLASQQKETQYF. CDR3 coding DNA: TGTGCCAGCAGCCCGCCTTCCAGACTAGCTTCCCAACAAAAAGAGACCCAGTACTTC.

This clone was seen just once. V usage is TRBV6-2 or TRBV6-3 and J usage is TRBJ1-2; 12 nucleotides agree with TRBD1. The CDR3 extends over 15 amino acids. The germline V gene has CDR1 MNHEY and CDR2 SVGEGT. V trimming: 6 bases; J trimming: 6 bases; junction bases outside the gene matches: 8. The CDR3 reads CASSTRDRGLHGYTF. CDR3 bases: TGTGCCAGCAGCACCCGGGACAGGGGGCTTCATGGCTACACCTTC.